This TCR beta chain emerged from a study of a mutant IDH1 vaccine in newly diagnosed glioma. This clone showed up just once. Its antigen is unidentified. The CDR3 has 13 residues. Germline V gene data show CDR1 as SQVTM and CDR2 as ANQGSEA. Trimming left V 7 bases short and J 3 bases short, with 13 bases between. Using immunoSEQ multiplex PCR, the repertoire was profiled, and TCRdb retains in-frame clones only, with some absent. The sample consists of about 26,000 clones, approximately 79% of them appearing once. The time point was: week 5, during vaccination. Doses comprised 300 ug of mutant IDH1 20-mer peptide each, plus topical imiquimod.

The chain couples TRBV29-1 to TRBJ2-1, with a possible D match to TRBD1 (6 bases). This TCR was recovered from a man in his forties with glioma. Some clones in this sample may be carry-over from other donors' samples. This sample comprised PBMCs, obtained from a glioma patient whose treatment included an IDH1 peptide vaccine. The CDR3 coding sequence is TGCAGCGGAGACAGGTTAAGCTACAATGAGCAGTTCTTC. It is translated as CSGDRLSYNEQFF.